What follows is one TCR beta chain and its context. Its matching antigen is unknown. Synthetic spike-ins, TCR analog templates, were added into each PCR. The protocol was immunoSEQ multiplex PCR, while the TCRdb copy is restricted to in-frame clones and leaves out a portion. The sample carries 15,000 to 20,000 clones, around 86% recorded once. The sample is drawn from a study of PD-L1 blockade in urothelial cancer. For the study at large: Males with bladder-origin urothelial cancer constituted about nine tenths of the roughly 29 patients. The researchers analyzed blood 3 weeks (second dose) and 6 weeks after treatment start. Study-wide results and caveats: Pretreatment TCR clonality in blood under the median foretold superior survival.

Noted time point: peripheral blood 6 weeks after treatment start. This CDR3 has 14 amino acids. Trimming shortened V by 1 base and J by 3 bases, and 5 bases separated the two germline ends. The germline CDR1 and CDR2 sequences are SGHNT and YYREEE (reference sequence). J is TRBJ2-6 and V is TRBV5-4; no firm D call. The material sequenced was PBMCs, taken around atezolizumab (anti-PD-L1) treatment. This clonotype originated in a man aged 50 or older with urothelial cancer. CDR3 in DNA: TGTGCCAGCAGCTTGCAAATTGGGGCCAACGTCCTGACTTTC. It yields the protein CASSLQIGANVLTF.